These 5 T cell receptor beta chains originate from one sample sequenced in a study of identifying expanded T cells in peripheral blood. Using immunoSEQ multiplex PCR, the repertoire was profiled, and TCRdb retains in-frame clones only, with some absent. Altogether fewer than 110,000 clones are present, approximately 90% being singletons, with the ten largest covering about a sixth. The sequenced sample consisted of blood. The receptors derive from a person between 18 and 75 years old in good health.

V usage is TRBV7-2 and J usage is TRBJ1-1, with D tentatively TRBD1 (5 bases). Trimming cost V 1 base and J 11 bases, with 23 bases left between them. The CDR3 length is 16 residues. Per the germline V gene, CDR1 is SGHTA and CDR2 is FQGNSA. CDR3 region: CASSLVRGELLRSAFF. CDR3 DNA sequence: TGTGCCAGCAGCTTAGTTAGGGGAGAGCTTCTCCGTTCGGCTTTCTTT.

J is TRBJ2-4 and V is TRBV7-9, with D possibly called TRBD1 or TRBD2 (5 bases each). V lost 5 bases and J 1 base, leaving 9 bases between the germline ends. Germline CDR1 reads SEHNR; CDR2 reads FQNEAQ (reference sequence). This CDR3 is 14 amino acids long. The CDR3: CASSRRDAKNIQYF. Here the CDR3 DNA reads TGTGCCAGCAGCCGCCGGGACGCCAAAAACATTCAGTACTTC.

This clone was found a few times. The chain links TRBV5-4 to TRBJ1-2; D not resolved. Trimming removed 0 bases from V and 4 bases from J, with 10 bases in between. Germline V CDR1 and CDR2: SGHNT, YYREEE (reference sequence). This CDR3 is built from 14 residues. The CDR3 region is CASSLDSFAYGYTF. The CDR3 DNA reads as TGTGCCAGCAGCTTGGACTCTTTCGCCTATGGCTACACCTTC. Filled out from reference TRBV5-4 and TRBJ1-2, the complete variable domain reads ETGVTQSPTHLIKTRGQQVTLRCSSQSGHNTVSWYQQALGQGPQFIFQYYREEENGRGNFPPRFSGLQFPNYSSELNVNALELDDSALYLCASSLDSFAYGYTFGSGTRLTVV.

The chain combines TRBV15 with TRBJ2-1, with 12 bases matching TRBD1. The V gene end was trimmed by 1 base and the J gene end by 8 bases; junction bases not matched to a gene: 24. The V gene's germline CDR1 is LNHNV and CDR2 YYDKDF (reference sequence). This CDR3 contains 22 residues. The CDR3 bases are TGTGCCACCAGCAGAGTTGCCAAACGAGGGACAGGGGGCGAGGTATCCCCCTATGAGCAGTTCTTC. It codes for CATSRVAKRGTGGEVSPYEQFF.

Only a few counts were recorded for this clone. The chain has TRBV5-1 and TRBJ1-3; no clear D gene. The CDR3 runs 14 residues. V lost 2 bases and J lost 0, with 6 bases in between. CDR1 and CDR2 from the germline V gene are SGHRS and YFSETQ. CDR3 in DNA: TGCGCCAGCAGCTTCGGGTCCTCTGGAAACACCATATATTTT. It specifies CASSFGSSGNTIYF.